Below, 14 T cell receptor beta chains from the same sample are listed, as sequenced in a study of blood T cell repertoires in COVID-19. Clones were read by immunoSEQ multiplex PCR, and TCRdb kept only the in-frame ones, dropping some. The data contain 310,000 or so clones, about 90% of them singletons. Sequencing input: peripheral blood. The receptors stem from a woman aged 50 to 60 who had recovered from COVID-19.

CDR3 coding DNA: TGCGCCAGCAGCCAAGGAGACAGTCGGGAGCAGTACTTC. This translates into CASSQGDSREQYF. The chain uses TRBV4-3 and TRBJ2-7; a weak D match, TRBD1 (5 bases). The CDR3 spans 13 residues. CDR1 is LGHNA and CDR2 is YSLEER in the germline V gene. V lost 1 base and J 7 bases, leaving 11 bases between the germline ends.

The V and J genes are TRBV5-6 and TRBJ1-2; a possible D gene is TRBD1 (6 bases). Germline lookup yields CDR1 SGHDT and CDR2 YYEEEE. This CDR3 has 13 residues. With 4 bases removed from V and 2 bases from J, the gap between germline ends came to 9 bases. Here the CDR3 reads CASSTDRNYGYTF. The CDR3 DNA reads TGTGCCAGCAGCACCGACAGGAACTATGGCTACACCTTC.

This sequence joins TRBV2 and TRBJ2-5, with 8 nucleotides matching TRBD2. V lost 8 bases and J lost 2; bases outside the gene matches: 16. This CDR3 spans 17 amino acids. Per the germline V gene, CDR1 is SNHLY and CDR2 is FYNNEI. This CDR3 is CASCRATSASLQETQYF. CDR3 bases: TGTGCCAGCTGCCGAGCGACTAGCGCGTCGTTACAAGAGACCCAGTACTTC.

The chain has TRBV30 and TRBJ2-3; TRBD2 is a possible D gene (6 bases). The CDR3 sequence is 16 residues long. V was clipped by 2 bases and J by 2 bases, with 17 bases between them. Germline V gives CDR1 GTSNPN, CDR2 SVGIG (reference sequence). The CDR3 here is CAWSLGGIIATDTQYF. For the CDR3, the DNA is TGTGCCTGGAGTCTCGGGGGAATAATTGCCACAGATACGCAGTATTTT.

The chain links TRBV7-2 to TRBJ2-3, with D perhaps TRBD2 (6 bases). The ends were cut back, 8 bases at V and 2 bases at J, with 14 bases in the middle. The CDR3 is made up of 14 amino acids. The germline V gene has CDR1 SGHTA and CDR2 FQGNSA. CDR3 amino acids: CASGAGPLTDTQYF. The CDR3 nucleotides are TGTGCCAGCGGGGCGGGACCCCTCACAGATACGCAGTATTTT. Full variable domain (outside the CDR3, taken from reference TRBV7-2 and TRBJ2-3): GAGVSQSPSNKVTEKGKDVELRCDPISGHTALYWYRQSLGQGLEFLIYFQGNSAPDKSGLPSDRFSAERTGGSVSTLTIQRTQQEDSAVYLCASGAGPLTDTQYFGPGTRLTVL.

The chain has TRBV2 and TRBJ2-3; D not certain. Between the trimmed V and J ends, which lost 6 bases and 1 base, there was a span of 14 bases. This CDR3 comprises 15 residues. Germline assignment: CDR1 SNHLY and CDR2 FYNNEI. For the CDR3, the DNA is TGTGCCAGCAGATCTAAACTAACGGGCACAGATACGCAGTATTTT. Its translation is CASRSKLTGTDTQYF.

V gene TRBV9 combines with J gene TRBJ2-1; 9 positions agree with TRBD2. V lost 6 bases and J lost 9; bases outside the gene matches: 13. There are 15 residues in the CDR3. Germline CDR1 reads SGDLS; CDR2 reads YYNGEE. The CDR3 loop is CASTPSGGPGSEQFF. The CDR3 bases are TGTGCCAGCACTCCAAGCGGGGGGCCGGGTAGTGAGCAGTTCTTC. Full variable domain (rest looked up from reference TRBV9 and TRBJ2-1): DSGVTQTPKHLITATGQRVTLRCSPRSGDLSVYWYQQSLDQGLQFLIQYYNGEERAKGNILERFSAQQFPDLHSELNLSSLELGDSALYFCASTPSGGPGSEQFFGPGTRLTVL.

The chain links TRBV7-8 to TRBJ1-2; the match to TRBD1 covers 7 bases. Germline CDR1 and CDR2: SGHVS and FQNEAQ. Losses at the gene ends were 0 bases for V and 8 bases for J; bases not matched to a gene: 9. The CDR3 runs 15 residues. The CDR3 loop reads CASSLAETGQRGYTF. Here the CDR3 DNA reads TGTGCCAGCAGCTTAGCAGAGACAGGGCAGCGGGGCTACACCTTC. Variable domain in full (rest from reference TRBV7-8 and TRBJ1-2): GAGVSQSPRYKVAKRGQDVALRCDPISGHVSLFWYQQALGQGPEFLTYFQNEAQLDKSGLPSDRFFAERPEGSVSTLKIQRTQQEDSAVYLCASSLAETGQRGYTFGSGTRLTVV.

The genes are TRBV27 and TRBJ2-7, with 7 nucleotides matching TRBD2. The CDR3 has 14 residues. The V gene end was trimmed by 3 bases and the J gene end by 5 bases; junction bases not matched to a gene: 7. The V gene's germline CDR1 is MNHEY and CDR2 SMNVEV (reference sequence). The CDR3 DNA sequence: TGTGCCAGCAGTTTGGGGGGGAGGCGGGACGAGCAGTACTTC. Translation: CASSLGGRRDEQYF.

The CDR3 region has the DNA TGTGCCAGCAGTGAAAGACTAGCGGGAGGGGGAGCCCAGTACTTC. Its translation: CASSERLAGGGAQYF. The chain couples TRBV2 to TRBJ2-5, with 14 bases matching TRBD2. The CDR3 covers 15 residues. Germline CDR1 SNHLY, CDR2 FYNNEI. V dropped 2 bases and J dropped 9; count of bases not matched to a gene: 5.

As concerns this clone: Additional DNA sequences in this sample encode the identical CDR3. The CDR3 bases are TGTGCCAGCAGTCACGGGGGCTCTGGGGCCAACGTCCTGACTTTC. The encoded protein is CASSHGGSGANVLTF. This rearrangement joins TRBV6-2 or TRBV6-3 to TRBJ2-6, with TRBD2 as a possible D gene (6 bases). This CDR3 region has 15 residues. CDR1 and CDR2 from the germline V gene are MNHEY and SVGEGT. With 5 bases removed from V and 0 bases from J, the gap between germline ends came to 8 bases.

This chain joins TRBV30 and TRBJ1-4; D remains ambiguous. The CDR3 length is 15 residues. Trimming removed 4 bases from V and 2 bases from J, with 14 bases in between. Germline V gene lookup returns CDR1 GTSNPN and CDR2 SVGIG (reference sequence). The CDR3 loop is CAWTRGMGTNEKLFF. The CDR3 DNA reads TGTGCCTGGACACGGGGTATGGGCACTAATGAAAAACTGTTTTTT.

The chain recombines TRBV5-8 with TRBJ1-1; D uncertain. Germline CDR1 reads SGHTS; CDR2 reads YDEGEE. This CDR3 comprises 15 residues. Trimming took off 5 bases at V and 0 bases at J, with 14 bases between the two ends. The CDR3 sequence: CASRRRIDLNTEAFF. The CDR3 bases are TGTGCCAGCAGGAGGCGGATTGATTTGAACACTGAAGCTTTCTTT.

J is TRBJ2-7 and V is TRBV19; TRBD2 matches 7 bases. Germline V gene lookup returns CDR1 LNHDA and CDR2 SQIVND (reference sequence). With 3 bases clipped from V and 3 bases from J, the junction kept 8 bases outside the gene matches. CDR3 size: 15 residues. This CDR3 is CASSIIAGLVYEQYF. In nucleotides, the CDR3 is TGTGCCAGTAGTATTATAGCGGGCCTAGTCTACGAGCAGTACTTC.